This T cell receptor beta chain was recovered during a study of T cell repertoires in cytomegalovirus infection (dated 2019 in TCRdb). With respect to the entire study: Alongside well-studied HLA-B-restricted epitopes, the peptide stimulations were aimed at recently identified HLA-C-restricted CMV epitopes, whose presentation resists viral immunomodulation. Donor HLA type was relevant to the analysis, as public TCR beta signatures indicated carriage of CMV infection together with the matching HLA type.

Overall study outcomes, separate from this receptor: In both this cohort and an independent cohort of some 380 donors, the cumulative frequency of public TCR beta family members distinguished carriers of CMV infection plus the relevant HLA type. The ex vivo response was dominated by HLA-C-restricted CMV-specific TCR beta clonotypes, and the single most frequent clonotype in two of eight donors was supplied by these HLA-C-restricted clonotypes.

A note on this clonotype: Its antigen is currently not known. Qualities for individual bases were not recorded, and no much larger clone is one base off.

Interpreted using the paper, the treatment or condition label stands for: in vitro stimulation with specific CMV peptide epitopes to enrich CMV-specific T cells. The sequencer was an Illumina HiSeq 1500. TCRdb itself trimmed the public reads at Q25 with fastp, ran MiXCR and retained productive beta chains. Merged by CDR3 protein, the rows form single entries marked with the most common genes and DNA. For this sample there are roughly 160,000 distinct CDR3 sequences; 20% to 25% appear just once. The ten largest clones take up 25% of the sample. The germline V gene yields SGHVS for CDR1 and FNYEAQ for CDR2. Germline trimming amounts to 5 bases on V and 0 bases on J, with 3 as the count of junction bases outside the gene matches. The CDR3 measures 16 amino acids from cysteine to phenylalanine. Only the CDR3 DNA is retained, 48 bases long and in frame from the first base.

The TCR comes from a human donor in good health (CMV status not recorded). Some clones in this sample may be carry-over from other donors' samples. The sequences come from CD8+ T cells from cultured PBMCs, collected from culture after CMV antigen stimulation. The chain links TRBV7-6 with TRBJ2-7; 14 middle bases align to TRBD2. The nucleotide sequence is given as TGTGCCAGCAGCAGAGGACTAGCGGGGGGCTCCTACGAGCAGTACTTC. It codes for CASSRGLAGGSYEQYF.